A single sample gave rise to the 24 T cell receptor beta chains below, sequenced in a study of cytomegalovirus exposure and HLA in healthy donors. PCR involved 60 Vbeta and 13 Jbeta primers. The protocol was immunoSEQ multiplex PCR, while the TCRdb copy is restricted to in-frame clones and leaves out a portion. The sample has about 170,000 clones, about 80% seen once; the top ten hold over 2%. Sequencing used PBMCs. The receptors derive from a woman aged 45-65 years in good health and CMV-seronegative.

The chain joins TRBV6-6 to TRBJ2-5, with 11 bases lining up with TRBD2. The CDR3 extends over 16 amino acids. Germline CDR1 reads MNHNY; CDR2 reads SVGAGI (reference sequence). V lost 2 bases, J lost 3 bases, and 5 bases stayed unmatched. The CDR3 DNA reads TGTGCCAGCAGTTACCCTTTGACTAGCGGGGAAGAGACCCAGTACTTC. Translation: CASSYPLTSGEETQYF.

This sequence joins TRBV9 and TRBJ2-3, with 11 bases matching TRBD2. Germline CDR1 and CDR2: SGDLS and YYNGEE. The CDR3 loop spans 16 amino acids. The junction had 5 bases not matched to a gene; V was cut back by 4 bases and J by 1 base. The CDR3 protein is CASSYTSGGRTDTQYF. The CDR3 nucleotides read TGTGCCAGCAGCTATACTAGCGGGGGACGCACAGATACGCAGTATTTT. Using reference TRBV9 and TRBJ2-3 for the parts outside the CDR3, the full variable domain is DSGVTQTPKHLITATGQRVTLRCSPRSGDLSVYWYQQSLDQGLQFLIQYYNGEERAKGNILERFSAQQFPDLHSELNLSSLELGDSALYFCASSYTSGGRTDTQYFGPGTRLTVL.

This sequence joins TRBV19 and TRBJ1-2; 7 nucleotides line up with TRBD1. Per the germline V gene, CDR1 is LNHDA and CDR2 is SQIVND (reference sequence). The CDR3 consists of 13 residues. V was clipped by 6 bases and J by 3 bases; unmatched bases: 4. The CDR3 loop is CASRLDRDYGYTF. The CDR3 DNA is TGTGCCAGTAGACTCGACAGGGACTATGGCTACACCTTC.

This rearrangement joins TRBV27 to TRBJ2-7, with 15 nucleotides matching TRBD2. This CDR3 is 16 amino acids long. The V and J ends lost 6 bases and 5 bases, in that order; junction bases with no gene match: 8. Germline CDR1 is MNHEY and CDR2 is SMNVEV (reference sequence). The CDR3 DNA follows: TGTGCCAGCAGCCCCCCCGGGACTAGCGGGAGGAACGAGCAGTACTTC. Its translation: CASSPPGTSGRNEQYF.

The chain employs TRBV9 and TRBJ2-1; a weak D match, TRBD2 (6 bases). This CDR3 has 15 residues. V gave up 0 bases and J gave up 1 base, with 8 bases separating them. Germline-derived CDR1 and CDR2 are SGDLS and YYNGEE. CDR3 nucleotides: TGTGCCAGCAGCGTAGGCGGGGAGTCCTACAATGAGCAGTTCTTC. Encoded protein: CASSVGGESYNEQFF.

The V gene is TRBV6-1, the J gene TRBJ2-7; TRBD1 is a possible D gene (6 bases). CDR1 is MNHNS and CDR2 is SASEGT in the germline V gene. The CDR3 has 14 residues. The ends were cut back, 4 bases at V and 3 bases at J, with 13 bases in the middle. CDR3 sequence reads: CASSADDRFYEQYF. In DNA, the CDR3 is TGTGCCAGCAGTGCCGATGACAGGTTCTACGAGCAGTACTTC.

Only one count was recorded for this clone. CDR3 in DNA: TGTGCCAGCAGTTACACCGGGACAGCGGGGGAGCTGTTTTTT. It translates to CASSYTGTAGELFF. V and J are TRBV6-5 and TRBJ2-2; 7 bases are a match to TRBD1. The CDR3 totals 14 residues. The V gene end was trimmed by 2 bases and the J gene end by 8 bases; junction bases not matched to a gene: 5. Germline V gene sequence: CDR1 MNHEY, CDR2 SVGAGI.

This clone occurred once. This chain uses TRBV4-1 with TRBJ2-5; 9 positions match TRBD2. Trimming removed 0 bases from V and 5 bases from J; junction bases left unmatched: 10. Germline loops: CDR1 MGHRA, CDR2 YSYEKL. The CDR3 consists of 17 residues. The CDR3: CASSQDRGGGAAETQYF. CDR3 DNA sequence: TGCGCCAGCAGCCAAGATCGGGGCGGGGGGGCAGCCGAGACCCAGTACTTC.

The rearrangement links TRBV27 to TRBJ2-3; D may be TRBD2 (6 bases). Trimming took off 5 bases at V and 0 bases at J, with 15 bases between the two ends. This CDR3 has 16 residues. Germline V CDR1 and CDR2: MNHEY, SMNVEV (reference sequence). The CDR3 DNA is TGTGCCAGCAGTGTCAGAGGCGGGACTAGCACAGATACGCAGTATTTT. Its translation is CASSVRGGTSTDTQYF.

The chain has TRBV9 and TRBJ2-1; the D is unclear. Trimming removed 4 bases from V and 5 bases from J, with 4 bases in between. The V gene's germline CDR1 is SGDLS and CDR2 YYNGEE. This CDR3 has 11 residues. CDR3 bases: TGTGCCAGCAGCCTCGACAATGAGCAGTTCTTC. Protein product: CASSLDNEQFF.

Here the CDR3 reads CASSLGGSTDTQYF. The DNA of the CDR3 is TGTGCCAGCAGCTTAGGCGGGAGCACAGATACGCAGTATTTT. The chain employs TRBV11-3 and TRBJ2-3, with D perhaps matching TRBD2 (5 bases). The germline gives CDR1 SGHNT, CDR2 YENEEA. V was cut by 1 base and J by 0 bases, with 5 bases left in between. CDR3 length: 14 residues.

The chain combines TRBV5-8 with TRBJ2-5, with 10 bases matching TRBD1. J gave up 4 bases and V 3 bases, and 9 bases lay outside the gene matches. The CDR3 totals 16 residues. Looked up from germline, CDR1 is SGHTS and CDR2 is YDEGEE. CDR3 sequence (DNA): TGTGCCAGCAGCTACGGAGGGACAGGGGCGGGAGAGACCCAGTACTTC. It yields the protein CASSYGGTGAGETQYF.

The chain has TRBV7-3 and TRBJ2-1, with 11 positions matching TRBD1. Losses at the gene ends were 4 bases for V and 2 bases for J; bases not matched to a gene: 4. Germline V gene data show CDR1 as SGHTA and CDR2 as FQGTGA. The CDR3 has 16 residues. The CDR3 region is CASSSTGQGAYNEQFF. The CDR3 DNA follows: TGTGCCAGCAGCTCAACGGGACAGGGGGCCTACAATGAGCAGTTCTTC.

The chain has TRBV28 and TRBJ2-7; weak D call: TRBD2 (5 bases). This CDR3 is built from 14 residues. Between the trimmed V and J ends, which lost 4 bases and 5 bases, there was a span of 15 bases. The germline V gene encodes CDR1 MDHEN and CDR2 SYDVKM. Here the CDR3 reads CASSSPWGAHEQYF. In DNA, the CDR3 is TGTGCCAGCAGTTCCCCCTGGGGAGCGCACGAGCAGTACTTC.

The rearrangement joins TRBV4-2 to TRBJ2-7; 10 positions match TRBD1. The germline V gene encodes CDR1 LGHNA and CDR2 YNFKEQ. The CDR3 consists of 16 residues. Trimming removed 0 bases from V and 7 bases from J; junction bases left unmatched: 9. The CDR3 region is CASSQEPGTGESEQYF. As DNA, the CDR3 is TGTGCCAGCAGCCAAGAACCCGGGACAGGGGAATCTGAGCAGTACTTC.

CDR3 bases: TGTGCCAGCAGCTTGCAGGGTAACACAGATACGCAGTATTTT. Protein sequence: CASSLQGNTDTQYF. The chain carries TRBV5-8 and TRBJ2-3; D possibly corresponds to TRBD1 (5 bases). This CDR3 has 14 amino acids. Trimming left V 1 base short and J 2 bases short, with 8 bases between. Per germline, CDR1 SGHTS and CDR2 YDEGEE. Drawing the rest from reference TRBV5-8 and TRBJ2-3, the complete variable domain is EAGVTQSPTHLIKTRGQQATLRCSPISGHTSVYWYQQALGLGLQFLLWYDEGEERNRGNFPPRFSGRQFPNYSSELNVNALELEDSALYLCASSLQGNTDTQYFGPGTRLTVL.

The J gene is TRBJ2-7, the V gene TRBV4-1; 7 bases align to TRBD1. Looked up from germline, CDR1 is MGHRA and CDR2 is YSYEKL. The CDR3 contains 15 residues. The ends lost 3 bases at V and 3 bases at J; junction bases unmatched: 8. CDR3 DNA: TGCGCCAGCAGCCACCAGGACAGGACAAACTACGAGCAGTACTTC. Residues: CASSHQDRTNYEQYF.

The V and J genes are TRBV4-2 and TRBJ2-7; unclear D gene. The CDR3 is 13 residues long. Trimming removed 5 bases at V and 2 bases at J, with 10 bases between. Germline V gene lookup returns CDR1 LGHNA and CDR2 YNFKEQ. The DNA for the CDR3 is TGTGCCAGCAGCGATTCGAGAGCCTACGAGCAGTACTTC. Translated, it gives CASSDSRAYEQYF.

Regarding this clone: The germline gene is not matched at one end of the junction; a read error may be the cause. The genes are TRBV6-1 and TRBJ1-5; TRBD1 matches at 11 bases. The CDR3 contains 15 residues. The germline CDR1 and CDR2 sequences are MNHNS and SASEGT. The CDR3, as DNA: TGTGCCAGCAGTGAAGGGACAGGGGGCAAACAGCCCCAGCATTTT. Protein product: CASSEGTGGKQPQHF.

The chain joins TRBV7-2 to TRBJ2-7; possible D gene TRBD1, 6 bases. Germline CDR1 and CDR2: SGHTA and FQGNSA. V was trimmed by 4 bases and J by 1 base, leaving 8 bases between them. The CDR3 has 13 amino acids. The DNA of the CDR3 is TGTGCCAGCAGCTACGGACAGTCCTACGAGCAGTACTTC. Its protein is CASSYGQSYEQYF.

The V and J genes are TRBV7-2 and TRBJ1-1; maybe TRBD1 (5 bases). The CDR3 consists of 16 residues. The germline V and J ends were trimmed by 0 bases and 7 bases, with 18 bases remaining between them. CDR1 is SGHTA and CDR2 is FQGNSA in the germline V gene. CDR3 region: CASSLALGGVTGEAFF. The CDR3 DNA sequence: TGTGCCAGCAGCTTAGCGTTGGGGGGGGTGACCGGTGAAGCTTTCTTT.

The CDR3 sequence: CATSRDGGSSYNSPLHF. CDR3 bases: TGTGCCACCAGCAGAGATGGGGGGAGCTCCTATAATTCACCCCTCCACTTT. The chain has TRBV15 and TRBJ1-6, with D tentatively TRBD1 (5 bases). V was pared by 0 bases and J by 0 bases, with 9 bases between. Germline CDR1 is LNHNV and CDR2 is YYDKDF (reference sequence). The CDR3 has 17 residues.

The gene calls are TRBV2 and TRBJ1-1; D unresolved. CDR1 and CDR2 (germline): SNHLY, FYNNEI. V lost 1 base to trimming and J lost 9 bases, with 6 bases between them. The CDR3 is made up of 11 amino acids. In DNA form, the CDR3 reads TGTGCCAGCAGTGAAGAGAGGAAAGCTTTCTTT. It is translated as CASSEERKAFF.

V usage is TRBV19 and J usage is TRBJ2-5; TRBD2 matches 14 bases. This CDR3 contains 14 residues. Germline CDR1 LNHDA, CDR2 SQIVND (reference sequence). V shed 5 bases and J 4 bases; nucleotides not matched to a gene: 0. The CDR3 here is CASSGTSGRETQYF. The CDR3 nucleotides are TGTGCCAGTAGTGGGACTAGCGGGAGAGAGACCCAGTACTTC.